This T cell receptor (beta chain) was captured by sequencing in a study of T cell responses to AZD1222 COVID-19 vaccine. Comments on this clone: What it recognizes is unknown.

Trimming shortened V by 5 bases and J by 5 bases, and 9 bases separated the two germline ends. Germline V lookup: CDR1 MGHRA, CDR2 YSYEKL. CDR3 length: 13 amino acids. Points from the study as a whole: There were mostly white British donors and more females than males, and clonal diversity was possibly underestimated. An increase in Spike-specific TCR breadth and depth was observed after two AZD1222 doses.

Method: immunoSEQ multiplex PCR; TCRdb's copy keeps in-frame clones and lacks some. In the table there are 90,000 to 150,000 clones, roughly 87% of which are singletons. The TCR was taken from an adult in good health. The sequences come from peripheral blood, collected on day 0 of AZD1222 vaccination. This chain uses TRBV4-1 with TRBJ2-2, with unresolved D. This CDR3 reads CASSAPWTGELFF. CDR3 bases: TGCGCCAGCAGCGCCCCCTGGACCGGGGAGCTGTTTTTT.